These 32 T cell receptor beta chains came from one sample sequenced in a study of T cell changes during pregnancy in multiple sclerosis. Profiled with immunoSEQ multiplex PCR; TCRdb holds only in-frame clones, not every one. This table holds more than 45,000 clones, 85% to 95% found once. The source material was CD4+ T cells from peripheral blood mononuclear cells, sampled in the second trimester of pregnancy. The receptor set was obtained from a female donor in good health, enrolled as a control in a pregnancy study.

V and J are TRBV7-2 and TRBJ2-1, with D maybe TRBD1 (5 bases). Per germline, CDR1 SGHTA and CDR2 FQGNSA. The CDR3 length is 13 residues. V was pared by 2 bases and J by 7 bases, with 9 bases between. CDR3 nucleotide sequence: TGTGCCAGCAGCTTATGGAAGGGGAATGAGCAGTTCTTC. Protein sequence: CASSLWKGNEQFF.

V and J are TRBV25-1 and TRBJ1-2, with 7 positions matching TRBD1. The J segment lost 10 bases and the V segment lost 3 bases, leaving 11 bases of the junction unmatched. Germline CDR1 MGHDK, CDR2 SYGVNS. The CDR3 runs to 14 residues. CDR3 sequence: CASSDHRGSGHYTF. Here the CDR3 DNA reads TGTGCCAGCAGTGACCACAGGGGAAGCGGCCACTACACCTTC.

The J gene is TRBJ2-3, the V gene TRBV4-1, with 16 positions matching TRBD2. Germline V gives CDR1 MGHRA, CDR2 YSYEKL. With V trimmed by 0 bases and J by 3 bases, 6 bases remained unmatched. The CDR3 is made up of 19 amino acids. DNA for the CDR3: TGCGCCAGCAGCCAAGAGGGACTAGCGGGGGGGCCGTGGACAGATACGCAGTATTTT. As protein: CASSQEGLAGGPWTDTQYF.

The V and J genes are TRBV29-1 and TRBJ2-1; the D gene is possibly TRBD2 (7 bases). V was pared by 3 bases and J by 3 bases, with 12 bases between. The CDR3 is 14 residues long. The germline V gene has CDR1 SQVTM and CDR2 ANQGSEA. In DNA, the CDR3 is TGCAGCGTTGATTGGGGGGGCCGCTACAATGAGCAGTTCTTC. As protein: CSVDWGGRYNEQFF.

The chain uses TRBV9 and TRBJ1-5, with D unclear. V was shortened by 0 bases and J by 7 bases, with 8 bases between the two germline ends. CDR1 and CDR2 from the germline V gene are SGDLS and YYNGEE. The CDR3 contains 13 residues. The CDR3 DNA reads TGTGCCAGCAGCGTAGATCCGGGGCAGCCCCAGCATTTT. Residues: CASSVDPGQPQHF.

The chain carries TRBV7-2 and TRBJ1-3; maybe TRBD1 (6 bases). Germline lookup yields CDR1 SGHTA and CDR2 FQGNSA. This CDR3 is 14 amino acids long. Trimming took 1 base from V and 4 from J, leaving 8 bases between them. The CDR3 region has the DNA TGTGCCAGCAGCTTAGTGGGACAAGGAAACACCATATATTTT. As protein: CASSLVGQGNTIYF.

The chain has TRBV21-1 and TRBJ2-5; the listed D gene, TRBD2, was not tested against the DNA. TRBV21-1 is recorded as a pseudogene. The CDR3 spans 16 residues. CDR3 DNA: TGTGCCAGCAGCGAGACTAGCGGGATGGGCAGGAAGACCCAGTACTTC. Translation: CASSETSGMGRKTQYF.

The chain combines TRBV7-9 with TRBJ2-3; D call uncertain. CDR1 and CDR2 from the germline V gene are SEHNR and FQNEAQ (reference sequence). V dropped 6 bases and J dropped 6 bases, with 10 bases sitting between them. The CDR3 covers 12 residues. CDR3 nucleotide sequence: TGTGCCAGCAGTCGCAACGAGGATACGCAGTATTTT. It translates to CASSRNEDTQYF. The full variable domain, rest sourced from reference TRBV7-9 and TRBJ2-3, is DTGVSQNPRHKITKRGQNVTFRCDPISEHNRLYWYRQTLGQGPEFLTYFQNEAQLEKSRLLSDRFSAERPKGSFSTLEIQRTEQGDSAMYLCASSRNEDTQYFGPGTRLTVL.

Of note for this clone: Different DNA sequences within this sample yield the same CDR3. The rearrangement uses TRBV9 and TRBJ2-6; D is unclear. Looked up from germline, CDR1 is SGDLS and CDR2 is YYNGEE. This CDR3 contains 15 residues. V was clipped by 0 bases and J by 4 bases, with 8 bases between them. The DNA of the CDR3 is TGTGCCAGCAGCGTAGGCGGCTCCGGGGCCAACGTCCTGACTTTC. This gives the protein CASSVGGSGANVLTF.

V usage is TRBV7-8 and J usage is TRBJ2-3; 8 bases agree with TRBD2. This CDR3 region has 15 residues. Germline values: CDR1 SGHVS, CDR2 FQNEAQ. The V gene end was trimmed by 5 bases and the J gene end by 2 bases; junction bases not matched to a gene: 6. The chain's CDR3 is CASSVGLAPTDTQYF. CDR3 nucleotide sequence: TGTGCCAGCAGCGTCGGACTAGCACCCACAGATACGCAGTATTTT. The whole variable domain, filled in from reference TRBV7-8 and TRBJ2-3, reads GAGVSQSPRYKVAKRGQDVALRCDPISGHVSLFWYQQALGQGPEFLTYFQNEAQLDKSGLPSDRFFAERPEGSVSTLKIQRTQQEDSAVYLCASSVGLAPTDTQYFGPGTRLTVL.

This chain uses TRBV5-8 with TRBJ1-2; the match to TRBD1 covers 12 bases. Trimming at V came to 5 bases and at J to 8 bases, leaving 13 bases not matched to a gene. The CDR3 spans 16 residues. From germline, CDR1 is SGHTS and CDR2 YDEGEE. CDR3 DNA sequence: TGTGCCAGCAGGCAAACCGGGACAGGGGGCGCAAGGGGCTACACCTTC. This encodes CASRQTGTGGARGYTF.

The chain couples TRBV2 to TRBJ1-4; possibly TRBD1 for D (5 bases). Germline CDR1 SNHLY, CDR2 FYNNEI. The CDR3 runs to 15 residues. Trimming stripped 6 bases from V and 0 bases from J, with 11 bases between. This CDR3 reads CASSLTVTTNEKLFF. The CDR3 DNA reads TGTGCCAGCAGCTTGACAGTGACAACTAATGAAAAACTGTTTTTT. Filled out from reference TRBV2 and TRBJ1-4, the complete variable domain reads EPEVTQTPSHQVTQMGQEVILRCVPISNHLYFYWYRQILGQKVEFLVSFYNNEISEKSEIFDDQFSVERPDGSNFTLKIRSTKLEDSAMYFCASSLTVTTNEKLFFGSGTQLSVL.

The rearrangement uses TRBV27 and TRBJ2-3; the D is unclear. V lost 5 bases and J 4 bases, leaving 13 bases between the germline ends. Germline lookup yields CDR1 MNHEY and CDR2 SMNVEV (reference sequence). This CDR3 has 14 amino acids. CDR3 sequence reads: CASSPPPPSDTQYF. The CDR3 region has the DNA TGTGCCAGCAGTCCTCCCCCCCCTTCAGATACGCAGTATTTT.

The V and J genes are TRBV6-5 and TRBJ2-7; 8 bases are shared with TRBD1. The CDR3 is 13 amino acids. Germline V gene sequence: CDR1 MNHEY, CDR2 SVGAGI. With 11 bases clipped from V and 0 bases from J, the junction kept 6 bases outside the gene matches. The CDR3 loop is CAAHRGSSYEQYF. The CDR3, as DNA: TGTGCCGCCCACAGGGGGAGCTCCTACGAGCAGTACTTC.

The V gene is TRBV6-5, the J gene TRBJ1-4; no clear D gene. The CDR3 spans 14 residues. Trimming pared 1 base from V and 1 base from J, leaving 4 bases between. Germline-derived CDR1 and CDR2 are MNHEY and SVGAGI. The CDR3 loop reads CASSYYRTNEKLFF. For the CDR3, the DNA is TGTGCCAGCAGTTACTACAGAACTAATGAAAAACTGTTTTTT.

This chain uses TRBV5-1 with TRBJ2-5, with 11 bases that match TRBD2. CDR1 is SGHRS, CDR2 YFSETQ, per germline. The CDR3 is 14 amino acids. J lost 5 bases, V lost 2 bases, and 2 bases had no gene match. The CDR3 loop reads CASSFSGGAETQYF. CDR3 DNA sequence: TGCGCCAGCAGCTTTAGCGGGGGGGCGGAGACCCAGTACTTC.

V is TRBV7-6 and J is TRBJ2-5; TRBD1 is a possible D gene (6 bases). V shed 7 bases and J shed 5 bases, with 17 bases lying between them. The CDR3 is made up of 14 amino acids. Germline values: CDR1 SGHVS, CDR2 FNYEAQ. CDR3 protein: CASKNRVRMETQYF. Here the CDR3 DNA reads TGTGCCAGCAAGAACAGGGTTCGTATGGAGACCCAGTACTTC.

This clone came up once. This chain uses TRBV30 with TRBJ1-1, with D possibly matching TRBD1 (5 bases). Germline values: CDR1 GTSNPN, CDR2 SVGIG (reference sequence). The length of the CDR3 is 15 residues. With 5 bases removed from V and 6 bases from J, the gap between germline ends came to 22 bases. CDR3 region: CAWGARGGKNSEAFF. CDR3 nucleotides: TGTGCCTGGGGGGCGCGCGGAGGGAAAAACTCTGAAGCTTTCTTT.

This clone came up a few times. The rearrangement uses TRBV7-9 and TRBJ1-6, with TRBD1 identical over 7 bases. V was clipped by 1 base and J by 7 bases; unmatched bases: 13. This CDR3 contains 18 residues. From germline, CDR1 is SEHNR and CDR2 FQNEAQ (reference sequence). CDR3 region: CASSLGTGGTGGNSPLHF. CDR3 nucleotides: TGTGCCAGCAGCTTAGGGACAGGAGGCACCGGAGGCAATTCACCCCTCCACTTT.

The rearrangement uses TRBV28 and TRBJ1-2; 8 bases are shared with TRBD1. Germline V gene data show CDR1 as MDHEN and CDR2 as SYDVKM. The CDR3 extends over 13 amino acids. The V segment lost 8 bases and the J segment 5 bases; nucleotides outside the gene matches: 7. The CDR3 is CASGEGQGYGYTF. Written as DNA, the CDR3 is TGTGCCAGCGGTGAAGGACAGGGATATGGCTACACCTTC.

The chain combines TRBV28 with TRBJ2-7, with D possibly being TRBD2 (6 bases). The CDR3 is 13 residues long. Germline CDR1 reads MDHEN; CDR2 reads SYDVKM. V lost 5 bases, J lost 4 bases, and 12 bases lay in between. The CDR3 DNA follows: TGTGCCAGCAGTCGGACTACTAAGTACGAGCAGTACTTC. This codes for CASSRTTKYEQYF.

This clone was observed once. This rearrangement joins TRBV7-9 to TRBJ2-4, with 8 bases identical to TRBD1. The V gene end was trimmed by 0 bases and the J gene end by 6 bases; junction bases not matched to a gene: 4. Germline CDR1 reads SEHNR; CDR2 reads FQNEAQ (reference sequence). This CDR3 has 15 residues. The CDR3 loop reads CASSLAGQAINIQYF. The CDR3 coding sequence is TGTGCCAGCAGCTTAGCGGGACAGGCGATAAACATTCAGTACTTC.

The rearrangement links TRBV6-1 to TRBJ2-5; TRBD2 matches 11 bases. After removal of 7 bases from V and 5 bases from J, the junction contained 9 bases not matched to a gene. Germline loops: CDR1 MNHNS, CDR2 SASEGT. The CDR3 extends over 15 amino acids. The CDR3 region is CASTFSASGRETQYF. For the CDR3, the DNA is TGTGCCAGCACCTTTAGTGCTAGCGGGAGGGAGACCCAGTACTTC.

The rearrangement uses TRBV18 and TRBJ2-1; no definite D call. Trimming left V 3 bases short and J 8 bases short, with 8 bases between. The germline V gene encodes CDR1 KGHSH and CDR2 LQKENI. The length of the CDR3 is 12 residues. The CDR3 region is CASSPSSDEQFF. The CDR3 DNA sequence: TGTGCCAGCTCACCTAGCTCGGATGAGCAGTTCTTC.

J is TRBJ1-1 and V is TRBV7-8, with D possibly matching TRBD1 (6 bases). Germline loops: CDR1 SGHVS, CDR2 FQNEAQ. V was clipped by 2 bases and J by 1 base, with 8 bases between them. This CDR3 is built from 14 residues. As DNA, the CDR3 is TGTGCCAGCAGCTTAACGGACAGGAACACTGAAGCTTTCTTT. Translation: CASSLTDRNTEAFF. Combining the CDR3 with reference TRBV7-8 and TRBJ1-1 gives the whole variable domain GAGVSQSPRYKVAKRGQDVALRCDPISGHVSLFWYQQALGQGPEFLTYFQNEAQLDKSGLPSDRFFAERPEGSVSTLKIQRTQQEDSAVYLCASSLTDRNTEAFFGQGTRLTVV.

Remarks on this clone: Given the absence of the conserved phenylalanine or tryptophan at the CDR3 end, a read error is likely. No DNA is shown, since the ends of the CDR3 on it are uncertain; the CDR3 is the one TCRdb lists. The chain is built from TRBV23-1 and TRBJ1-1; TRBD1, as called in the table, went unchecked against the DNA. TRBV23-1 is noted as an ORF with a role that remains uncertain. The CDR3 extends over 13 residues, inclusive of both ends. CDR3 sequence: CASSQSKRGIPPV.

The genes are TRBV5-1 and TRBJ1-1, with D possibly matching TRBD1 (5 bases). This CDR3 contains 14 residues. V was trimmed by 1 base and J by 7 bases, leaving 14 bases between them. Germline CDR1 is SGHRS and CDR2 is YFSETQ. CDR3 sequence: CASSLNGRVGEAFF. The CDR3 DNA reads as TGCGCCAGCAGCTTGAACGGCAGGGTGGGTGAAGCTTTCTTT.

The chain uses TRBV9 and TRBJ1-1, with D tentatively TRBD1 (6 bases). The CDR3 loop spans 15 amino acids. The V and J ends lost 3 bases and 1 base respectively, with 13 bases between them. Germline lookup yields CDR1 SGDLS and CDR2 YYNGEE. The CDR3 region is CASSALLGQNTEAFF. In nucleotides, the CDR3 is TGTGCCAGCAGCGCTCTATTGGGACAGAACACTGAAGCTTTCTTT.

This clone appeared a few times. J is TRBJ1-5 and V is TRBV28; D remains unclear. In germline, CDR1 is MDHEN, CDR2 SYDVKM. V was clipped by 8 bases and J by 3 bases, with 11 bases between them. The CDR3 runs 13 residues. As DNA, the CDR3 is TGTGCCAGCCTTTATCGCGACAATCAGCCCCAGCATTTT. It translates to CASLYRDNQPQHF.

CDR3 in DNA: TGTGCCAGCAGCTCAGGTAGCGGGAGGGCCGAAACCGGGGAGCTGTTTTTT. Translating gives CASSSGSGRAETGELFF. The chain recombines TRBV7-2 with TRBJ2-2; TRBD2 matches 11 bases. CDR1 is SGHTA, CDR2 FQGNSA, per germline. This CDR3 spans 17 amino acids. The J segment lost 5 bases and the V segment lost 4 bases, leaving 9 bases of the junction unmatched.

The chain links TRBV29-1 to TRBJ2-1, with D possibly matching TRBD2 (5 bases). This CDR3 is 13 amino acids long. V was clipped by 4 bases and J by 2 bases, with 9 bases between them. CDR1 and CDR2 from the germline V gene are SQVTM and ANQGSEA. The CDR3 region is CSVGGEPYNEQFF. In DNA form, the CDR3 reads TGCAGCGTTGGGGGAGAACCCTACAATGAGCAGTTCTTC.

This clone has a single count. CDR3 sequence: CASTGQGTDEQFF. The CDR3 DNA reads as TGTGCCAGCACGGGACAGGGAACGGATGAGCAGTTCTTC. The chain employs TRBV28 and TRBJ2-1, with 9 nucleotides matching TRBD1. V dropped 7 bases and J dropped 8; count of bases not matched to a gene: 6. CDR3 length equals 13 residues. Germline V CDR1 and CDR2: MDHEN, SYDVKM.